The source of this TCR beta chain is a study of T cell responses to AZD1222 COVID-19 vaccine. Measured with immunoSEQ multiplex PCR; TCRdb has only the in-frame clones, and not every one. The sample lists about 19,000 clones, more than 80% occurring once. This CDR3 has 14 amino acids. Germline V CDR1 and CDR2: MDHEN, SYDVKM. V was shortened by 4 bases and J by 2 bases, with 11 bases between the two germline ends. The sequencing here drew on peripheral blood, taken 28 days after the second AZD1222 dose. This TCR came from an adult who received the AZD1222 COVID-19 vaccine. The chain couples TRBV28 to TRBJ1-1; possible D gene TRBD1, 5 bases. The CDR3 nucleotides are TGTGCCAGCAGTTCAACCGGGACCAACACTGAAGCTTTCTTT. Its translation: CASSSTGTNTEAFF. Looking up the rest from reference TRBV28 and TRBJ1-1 gives the full variable domain: DVKVTQSSRYLVKRTGEKVFLECVQDMDHENMFWYRQDPGLGLRLIYFSYDVKMKEKGDIPEGYSVSREKKERFSLILESASTNQTSMYLCASSSTGTNTEAFFGQGTRLTVV.